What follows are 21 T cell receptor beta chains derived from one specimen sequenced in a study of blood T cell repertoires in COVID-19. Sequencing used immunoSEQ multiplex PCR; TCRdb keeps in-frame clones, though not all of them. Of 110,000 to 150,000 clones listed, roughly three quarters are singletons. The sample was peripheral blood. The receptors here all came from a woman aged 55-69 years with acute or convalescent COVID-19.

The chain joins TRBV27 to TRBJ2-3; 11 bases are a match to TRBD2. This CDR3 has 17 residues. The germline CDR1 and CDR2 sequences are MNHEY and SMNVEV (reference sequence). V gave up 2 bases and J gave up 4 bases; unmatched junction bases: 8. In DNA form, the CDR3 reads TGTGCCAGCAGTTTAAGAGGGACTAGCGGTTTACCAGATACGCAGTATTTT. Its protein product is CASSLRGTSGLPDTQYF.

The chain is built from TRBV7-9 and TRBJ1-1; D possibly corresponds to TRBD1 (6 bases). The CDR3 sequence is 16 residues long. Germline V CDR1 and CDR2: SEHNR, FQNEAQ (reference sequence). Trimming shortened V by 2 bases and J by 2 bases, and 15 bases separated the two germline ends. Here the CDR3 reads CASSLLTTGPNTEAFF. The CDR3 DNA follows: TGTGCCAGCAGCTTACTAACCACAGGGCCAAACACTGAAGCTTTCTTT.

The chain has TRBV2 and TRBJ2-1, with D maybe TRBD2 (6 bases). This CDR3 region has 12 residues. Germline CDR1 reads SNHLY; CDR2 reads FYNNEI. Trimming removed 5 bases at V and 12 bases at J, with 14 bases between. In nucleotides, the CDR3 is TGTGCCAGCAGTTTTCCCGGGACTCTGCAGTTCTTC. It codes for CASSFPGTLQFF.

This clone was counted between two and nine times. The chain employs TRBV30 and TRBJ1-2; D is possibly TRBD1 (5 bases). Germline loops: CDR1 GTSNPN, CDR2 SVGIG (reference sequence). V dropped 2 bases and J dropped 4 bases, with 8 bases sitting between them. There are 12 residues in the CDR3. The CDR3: CAWSSGLYGYTF. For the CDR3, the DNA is TGTGCCTGGAGTTCAGGGCTCTATGGCTACACCTTC. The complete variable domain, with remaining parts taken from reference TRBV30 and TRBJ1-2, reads SQTIHQWPATLVQPVGSPLSLECTVEGTSNPNLYWYRQAAGRGLQLLFYSVGIGQISSEVPQNLSASRPQDRQFILSSKKLLLSDSGFYLCAWSSGLYGYTFGSGTRLTVV.

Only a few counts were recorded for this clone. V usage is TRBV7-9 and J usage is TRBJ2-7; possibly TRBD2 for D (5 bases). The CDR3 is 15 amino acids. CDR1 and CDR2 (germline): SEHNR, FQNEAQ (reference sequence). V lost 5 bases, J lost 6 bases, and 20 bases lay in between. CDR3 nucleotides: TGTGCCAGCAGCCGTACACGCCTAGTGAGCGGCGAGCAGTACTTC. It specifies CASSRTRLVSGEQYF.

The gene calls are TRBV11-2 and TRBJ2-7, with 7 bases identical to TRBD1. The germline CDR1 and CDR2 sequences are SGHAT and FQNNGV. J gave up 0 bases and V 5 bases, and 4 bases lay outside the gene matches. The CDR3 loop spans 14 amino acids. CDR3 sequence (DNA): TGTGCCAGCAGCGACTGGGACAGCTCCTACGAGCAGTACTTC. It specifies CASSDWDSSYEQYF.

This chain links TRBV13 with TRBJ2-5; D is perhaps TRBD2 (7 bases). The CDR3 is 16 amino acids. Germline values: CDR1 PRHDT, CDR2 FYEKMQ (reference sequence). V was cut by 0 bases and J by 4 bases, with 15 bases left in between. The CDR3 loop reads CASSLGSSGTTETQYF. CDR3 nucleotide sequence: TGTGCCAGCAGCTTAGGATCCAGCGGGACAACAGAGACCCAGTACTTC.

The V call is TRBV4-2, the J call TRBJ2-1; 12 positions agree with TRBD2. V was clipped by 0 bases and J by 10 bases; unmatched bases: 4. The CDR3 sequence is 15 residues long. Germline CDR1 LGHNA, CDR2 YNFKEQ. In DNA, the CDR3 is TGTGCCAGCAGCCAAGATATCCTAGCGGGAGGGGAGCAGTTCTTC. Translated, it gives CASSQDILAGGEQFF.

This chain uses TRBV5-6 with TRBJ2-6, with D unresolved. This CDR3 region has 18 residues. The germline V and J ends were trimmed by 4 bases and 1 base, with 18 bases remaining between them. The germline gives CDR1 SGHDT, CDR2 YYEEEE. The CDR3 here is CASSHSPHTKSGANVLTF. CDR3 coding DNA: TGTGCCAGCAGCCACAGCCCTCATACGAAATCTGGGGCCAACGTCCTGACTTTC.

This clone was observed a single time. CDR3 sequence reads: CSVERAQGAGAFF. CDR3 coding DNA: TGCAGCGTTGAAAGGGCACAGGGGGCTGGAGCTTTCTTT. This chain uses TRBV29-1 with TRBJ1-1, with 9 bases lining up with TRBD1. V dropped 2 bases and J dropped 10; count of bases not matched to a gene: 8. CDR1 is SQVTM, CDR2 ANQGSEA, per germline. The CDR3 loop spans 13 amino acids.

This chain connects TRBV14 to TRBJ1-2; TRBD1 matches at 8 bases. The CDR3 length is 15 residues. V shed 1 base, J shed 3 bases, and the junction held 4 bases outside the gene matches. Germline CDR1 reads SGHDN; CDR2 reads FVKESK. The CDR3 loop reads CASSQGQGRDYGYTF. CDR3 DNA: TGTGCCAGCAGCCAAGGACAGGGGCGCGACTATGGCTACACCTTC. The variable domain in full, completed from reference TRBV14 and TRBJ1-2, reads EAGVTQFPSHSVIEKGQTVTLRCDPISGHDNLYWYRRVMGKEIKFLLHFVKESKQDESGMPNNRFLAERTGGTYSTLKVQPAELEDSGVYFCASSQGQGRDYGYTFGSGTRLTVV.

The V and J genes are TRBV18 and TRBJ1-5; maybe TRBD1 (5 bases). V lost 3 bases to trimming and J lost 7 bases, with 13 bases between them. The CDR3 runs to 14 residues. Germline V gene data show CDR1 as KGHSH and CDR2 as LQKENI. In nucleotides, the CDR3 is TGTGCCAGCTCACCGCACCAGGGCACACAGCCCCAGCATTTT. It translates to CASSPHQGTQPQHF.

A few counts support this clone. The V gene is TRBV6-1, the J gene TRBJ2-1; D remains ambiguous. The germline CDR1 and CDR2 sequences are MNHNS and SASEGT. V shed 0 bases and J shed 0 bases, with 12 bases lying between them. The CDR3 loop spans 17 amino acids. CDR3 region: CASSEALSPSSYNEQFF. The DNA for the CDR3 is TGTGCCAGCAGTGAAGCGCTATCGCCGAGCTCCTACAATGAGCAGTTCTTC.

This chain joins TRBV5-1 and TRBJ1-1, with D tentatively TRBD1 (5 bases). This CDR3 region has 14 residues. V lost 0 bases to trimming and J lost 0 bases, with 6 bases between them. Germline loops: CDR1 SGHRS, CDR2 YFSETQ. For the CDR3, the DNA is TGCGCCAGCAGCTTGGGCAGGGTGAACACTGAAGCTTTCTTT. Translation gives CASSLGRVNTEAFF.

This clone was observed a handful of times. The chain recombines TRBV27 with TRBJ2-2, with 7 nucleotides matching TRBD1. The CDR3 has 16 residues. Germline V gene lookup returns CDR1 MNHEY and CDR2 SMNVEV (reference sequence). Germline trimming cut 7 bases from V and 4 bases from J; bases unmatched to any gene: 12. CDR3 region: CASKSPIRDSTGELFF. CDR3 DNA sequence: TGTGCCAGCAAGTCCCCGATTCGGGACAGCACCGGGGAGCTGTTTTTT.

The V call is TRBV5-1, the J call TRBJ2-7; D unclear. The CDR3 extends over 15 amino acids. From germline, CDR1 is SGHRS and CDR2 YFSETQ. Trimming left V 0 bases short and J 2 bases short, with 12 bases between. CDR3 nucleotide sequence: TGCGCCAGCAGCTTGGTTGGGCAGCCCGCCTACGAGCAGTACTTC. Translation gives CASSLVGQPAYEQYF. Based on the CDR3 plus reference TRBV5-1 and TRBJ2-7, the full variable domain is KAGVTQTPRYLIKTRGQQVTLSCSPISGHRSVSWYQQTPGQGLQFLFEYFSETQRNKGNFPGRFSGRQFSNSRSEMNVSTLELGDSALYLCASSLVGQPAYEQYFGPGTRLTVT.

CDR3: CASSIAGYTDTQYF. The CDR3 nucleotides read TGTGCCAGTAGTATTGCGGGCTACACAGATACGCAGTATTTT. The chain is built from TRBV19 and TRBJ2-3, with D maybe TRBD2 (5 bases). The germline CDR1 and CDR2 sequences are LNHDA and SQIVND (reference sequence). V was pared by 3 bases and J by 2 bases, with 9 bases between. The CDR3 loop spans 14 amino acids.

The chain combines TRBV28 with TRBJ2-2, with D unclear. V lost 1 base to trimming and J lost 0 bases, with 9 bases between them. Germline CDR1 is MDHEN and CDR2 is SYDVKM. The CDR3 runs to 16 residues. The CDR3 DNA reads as TGTGCCAGCAGTTTATTGCGTAATTCGAACACCGGGGAGCTGTTTTTT. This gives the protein CASSLLRNSNTGELFF.

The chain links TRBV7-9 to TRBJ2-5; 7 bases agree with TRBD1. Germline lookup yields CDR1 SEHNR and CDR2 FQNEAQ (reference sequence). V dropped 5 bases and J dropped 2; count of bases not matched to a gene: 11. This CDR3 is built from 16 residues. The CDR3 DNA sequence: TGTGCCAGCAGCAGTAGCCGGGACAGTTTTCAAGAGACCCAGTACTTC. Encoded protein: CASSSSRDSFQETQYF.

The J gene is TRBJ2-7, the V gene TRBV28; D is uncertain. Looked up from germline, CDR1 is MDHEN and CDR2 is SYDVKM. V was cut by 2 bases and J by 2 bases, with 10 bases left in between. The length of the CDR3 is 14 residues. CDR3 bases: TGTGCCAGCAGTTTAGGGCAGTCCACCTACGAGCAGTACTTC. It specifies CASSLGQSTYEQYF.

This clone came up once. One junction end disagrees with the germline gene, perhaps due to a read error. CDR3 in DNA: TGTGCCAGCAGTTTATACCGGCACAGGTCCTCTCCATTTTTC. Translating gives CASSLYRHRSSPFF. The chain links TRBV28 to TRBJ1-2, with D possibly matching TRBD1 (5 bases). The CDR3 length is 14 residues. Germline CDR1 reads MDHEN; CDR2 reads SYDVKM.